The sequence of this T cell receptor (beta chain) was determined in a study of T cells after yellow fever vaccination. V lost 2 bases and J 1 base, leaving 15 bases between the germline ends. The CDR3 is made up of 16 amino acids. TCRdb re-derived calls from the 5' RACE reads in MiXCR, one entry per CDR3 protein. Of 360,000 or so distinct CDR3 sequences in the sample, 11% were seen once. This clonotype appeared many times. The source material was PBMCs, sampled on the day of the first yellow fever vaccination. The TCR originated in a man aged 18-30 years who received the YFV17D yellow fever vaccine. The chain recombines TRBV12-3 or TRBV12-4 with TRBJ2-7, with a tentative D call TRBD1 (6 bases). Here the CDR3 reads CASSLPRLTGSYEQYV. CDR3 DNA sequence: TGTGCCAGCAGTTTACCACGCCTAACAGGGTCCTACGAGCAGTACGTC.